These 3 T cell receptor beta chains came from one sample sequenced in a study of T-cell reconstitution after alpha-beta-depleted transplantation in children. The TCRbeta library incorporated unique molecular identifiers. TCRdb reprocessed the PCR reads via MiXCR and lists one record per CDR3 protein. In the table there are about a million distinct CDR3 sequences, less than 30% of which are singletons. Sample: PBMCs, mostly from graft donor cells, taken 360 days after TCRalphabeta/CD19-depleted stem cell transplant. These receptor sequences come from a boy in the first two years of life who had a stem cell transplant for SCID, so the T cells may come from the graft donor.

This clonotype turned up a few times. CDR3 sequence: CASSTPSGEDNQPQHF. CDR3 DNA: TGTGCCAGTAGTACGCCTTCAGGGGAGGACAATCAGCCCCAGCATTTT. V is TRBV19 and J is TRBJ1-5; tentative D call: TRBD1 (6 bases). This CDR3 region has 16 residues. V was shortened by 4 bases and J by 3 bases, with 16 bases between the two germline ends. Per germline, CDR1 LNHDA and CDR2 SQIVND (reference sequence).

This clonotype was seen ten or more times. This rearrangement joins TRBV10-2 to TRBJ2-7; a possible D gene is TRBD1 (5 bases). Germline CDR1 and CDR2: WSHSY and SAAADI. V was shortened by 2 bases and J by 5 bases, with 13 bases between the two germline ends. The CDR3 length is 14 residues. The CDR3: CASSEQGSGNEQYF. CDR3 in DNA: TGCGCCAGCAGTGAGCAGGGATCAGGCAACGAGCAGTACTTC.

This clonotype was found a few times. V and J are TRBV5-1 and TRBJ2-2; possibly TRBD1 for D (6 bases). CDR3 length equals 14 residues. Trimming pared 8 bases from V and 3 bases from J, leaving 14 bases between. Germline V gene sequence: CDR1 SGHRS, CDR2 YFSETQ. The CDR3 DNA is TGCGCCAGTACCGGGACACTTTACACCGGGGAGCTGTTTTTT. Residues: CASTGTLYTGELFF.